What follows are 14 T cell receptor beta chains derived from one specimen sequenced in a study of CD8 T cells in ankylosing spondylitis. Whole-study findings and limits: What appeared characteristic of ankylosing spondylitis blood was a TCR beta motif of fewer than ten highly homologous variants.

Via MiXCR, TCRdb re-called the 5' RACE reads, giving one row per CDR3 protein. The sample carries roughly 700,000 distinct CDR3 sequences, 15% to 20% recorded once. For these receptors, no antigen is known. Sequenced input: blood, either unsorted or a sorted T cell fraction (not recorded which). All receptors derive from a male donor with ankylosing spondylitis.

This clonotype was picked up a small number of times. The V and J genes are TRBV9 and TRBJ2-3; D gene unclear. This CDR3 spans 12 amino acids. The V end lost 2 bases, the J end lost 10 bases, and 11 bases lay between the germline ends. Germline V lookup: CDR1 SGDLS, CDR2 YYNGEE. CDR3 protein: CASSVDERSQYF. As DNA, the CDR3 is TGTGCCAGCAGCGTGGATGAAAGGTCGCAGTATTTT.

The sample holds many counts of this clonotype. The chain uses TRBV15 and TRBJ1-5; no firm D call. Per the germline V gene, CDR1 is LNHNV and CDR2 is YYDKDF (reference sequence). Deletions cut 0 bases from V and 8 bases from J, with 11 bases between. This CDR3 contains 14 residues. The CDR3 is CATSRDRGREPQHF. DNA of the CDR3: TGTGCCACCAGCAGAGATCGGGGTCGGGAGCCCCAGCATTTT.

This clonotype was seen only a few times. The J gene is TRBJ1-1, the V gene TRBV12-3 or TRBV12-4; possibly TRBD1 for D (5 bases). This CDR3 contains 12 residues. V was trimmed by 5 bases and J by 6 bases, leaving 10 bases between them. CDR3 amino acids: CASSGGVAEAFF. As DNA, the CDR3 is TGTGCCAGCAGTGGGGGGGTAGCTGAAGCTTTCTTT.

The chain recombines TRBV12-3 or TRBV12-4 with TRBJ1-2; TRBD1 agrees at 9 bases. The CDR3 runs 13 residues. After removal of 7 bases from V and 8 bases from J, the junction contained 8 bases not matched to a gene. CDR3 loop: CASMITGGVGYTF. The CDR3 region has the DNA TGTGCCAGCATGATCACAGGGGGCGTCGGCTACACCTTC.

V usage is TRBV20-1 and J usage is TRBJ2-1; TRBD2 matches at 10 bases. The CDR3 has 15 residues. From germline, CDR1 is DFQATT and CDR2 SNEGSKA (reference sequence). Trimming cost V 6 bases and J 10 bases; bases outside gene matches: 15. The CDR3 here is CSANNIAGGPGEQFF. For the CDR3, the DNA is TGCAGTGCAAACAATATAGCGGGGGGCCCTGGGGAGCAGTTCTTC.

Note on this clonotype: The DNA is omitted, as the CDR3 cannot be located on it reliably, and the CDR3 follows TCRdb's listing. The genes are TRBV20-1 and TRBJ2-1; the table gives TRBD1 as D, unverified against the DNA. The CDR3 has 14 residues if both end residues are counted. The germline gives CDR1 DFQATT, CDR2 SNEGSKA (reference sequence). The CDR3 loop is CSVGGGSSYNEQLF.

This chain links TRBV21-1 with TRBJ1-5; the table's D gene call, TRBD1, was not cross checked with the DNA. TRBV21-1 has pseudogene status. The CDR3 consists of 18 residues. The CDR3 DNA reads TGTGCCAGCAGCAAAGAAAGGCGGGCCGGGACAGGGAATCAGCCCCAGCATTTT. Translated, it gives CASSKERRAGTGNQPQHF.

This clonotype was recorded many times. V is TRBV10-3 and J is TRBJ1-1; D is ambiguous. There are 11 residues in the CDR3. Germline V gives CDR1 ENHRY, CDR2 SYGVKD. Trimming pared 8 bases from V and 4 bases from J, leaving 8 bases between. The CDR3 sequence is CAISEGTEAFF. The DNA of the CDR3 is TGTGCCATCTCGGAGGGCACTGAAGCTTTCTTT.

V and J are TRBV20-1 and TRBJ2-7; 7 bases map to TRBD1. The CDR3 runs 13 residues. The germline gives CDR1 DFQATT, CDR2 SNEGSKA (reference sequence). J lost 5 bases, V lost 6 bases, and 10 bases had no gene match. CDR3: CSAHKTGIHEQYF. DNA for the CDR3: TGCAGTGCCCACAAGACAGGGATCCACGAGCAGTACTTC.

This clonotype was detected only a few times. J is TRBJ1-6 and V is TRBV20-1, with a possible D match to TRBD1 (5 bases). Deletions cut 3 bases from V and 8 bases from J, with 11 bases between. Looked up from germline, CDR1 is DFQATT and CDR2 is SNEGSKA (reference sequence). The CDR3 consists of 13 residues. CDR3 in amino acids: CSARRQGDSPLHF. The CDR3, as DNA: TGCAGTGCTAGGCGGCAGGGCGATTCACCCCTCCACTTT.

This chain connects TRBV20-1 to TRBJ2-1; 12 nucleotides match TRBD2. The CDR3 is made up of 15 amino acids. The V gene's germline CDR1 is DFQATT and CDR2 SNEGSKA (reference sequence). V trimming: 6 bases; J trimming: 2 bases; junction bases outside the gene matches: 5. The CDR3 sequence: CSAPSGGATYNEQFF. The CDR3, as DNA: TGCAGTGCGCCTAGCGGGGGGGCAACCTACAATGAGCAGTTCTTC.

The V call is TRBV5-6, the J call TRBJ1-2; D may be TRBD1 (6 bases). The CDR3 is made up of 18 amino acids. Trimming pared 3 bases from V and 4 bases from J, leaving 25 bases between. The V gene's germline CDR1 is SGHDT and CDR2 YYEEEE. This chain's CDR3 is CASSSGLGPSTGIYGYTF. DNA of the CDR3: TGTGCCAGCAGCTCTGGCCTGGGTCCCTCGACAGGAATCTATGGCTACACCTTC.

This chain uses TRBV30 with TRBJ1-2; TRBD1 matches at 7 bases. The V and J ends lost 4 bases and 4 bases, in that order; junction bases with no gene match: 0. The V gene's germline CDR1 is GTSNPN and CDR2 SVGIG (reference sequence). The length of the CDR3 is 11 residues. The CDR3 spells CAWTGGYGYTF. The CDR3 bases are TGTGCCTGGACAGGGGGCTATGGCTACACCTTC.

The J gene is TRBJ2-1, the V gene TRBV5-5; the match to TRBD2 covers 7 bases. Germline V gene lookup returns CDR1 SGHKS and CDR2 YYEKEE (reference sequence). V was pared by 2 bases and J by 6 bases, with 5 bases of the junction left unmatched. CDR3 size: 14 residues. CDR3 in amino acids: CASSFWGGSNEQFF. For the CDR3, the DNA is TGTGCCAGCAGCTTCTGGGGGGGGAGCAATGAGCAGTTCTTC.